A single sample is the source of the 3 T cell receptor beta chains below, sequenced in a study of T-cell reconstitution after alpha-beta-depleted transplantation in children. Unique molecular identifiers tagged the TCRbeta library. TCRdb reprocessed the PCR reads via MiXCR and lists one record per CDR3 protein. The profile shows approximately 590,000 distinct CDR3 sequences, about 11% of them singletons. Here the sequenced sample was PBMCs from the stem cell graft donor, taken from the stem cell graft. The receptors were gathered from a human donor who donated a stem cell graft to a child with acute myeloid leukemia.

This clonotype was counted at least ten times. V usage is TRBV20-1 and J usage is TRBJ2-3, with 12 bases matching TRBD2. CDR1 and CDR2 (germline): DFQATT, SNEGSKA (reference sequence). Trimming at V came to 0 bases and at J to 5 bases, leaving 3 bases not matched to a gene. The CDR3 covers 15 residues. The CDR3 spells CSARDRLAGVDTQYF. CDR3 in DNA: TGCAGTGCTAGAGATCGACTAGCGGGAGTAGATACGCAGTATTTT.

This clonotype was counted many times. The V call is TRBV10-3, the J call TRBJ2-1, with D tentatively TRBD1 or TRBD2 (5 bases each). Germline-derived CDR1 and CDR2 are ENHRY and SYGVKD. Trimming took off 2 bases at V and 3 bases at J, with 11 bases between the two ends. CDR3 length: 15 amino acids. CDR3 coding DNA: TGTGCCATCAGTGAGGGGGGAGTAGTCTACAATGAGCAGTTCTTC. Amino acid sequence: CAISEGGVVYNEQFF.

This clonotype was counted only a few times. The genes are TRBV7-8 and TRBJ2-7, with D uncertain. CDR3 length equals 14 residues. V was cut by 3 bases and J by 2 bases, with 11 bases left in between. CDR1 and CDR2 (germline): SGHVS, FQNEAQ. CDR3 loop: CASSFSDGTYEQYF. In DNA form, the CDR3 reads TGTGCCAGCAGCTTCTCGGACGGAACCTACGAGCAGTACTTC.